Below, one T cell receptor beta chain is given with its context. The V gene's germline CDR1 is MDHEN and CDR2 SYDVKM. V shed 9 bases and J 4 bases; nucleotides not matched to a gene: 10. The CDR3 extends over 15 amino acids. This sample is drawn from a study of blood T cell repertoires in COVID-19. Background on the study: Spain, Italy and the United States supplied samples that represented acute and convalescent COVID-19. The cDNA or gDNA used as material had been derived from T cells, B-cell-depleted T cells, or PBMCs.

Study processing details: By means of reference gene primer amplification, nucleated cell counts were estimated. Here immunoSEQ multiplex PCR was the method, and the copy in TCRdb shows in-frame clones only, minus some. The V and J calls and the clone size are those of that table, but D and trimming were determined from the DNA. In the table there are roughly 150,000 clones, around nine tenths of which are singletons. The sequenced material came from peripheral blood. This chain joins TRBV28 and TRBJ1-5, with TRBD1 identical over 9 bases. The sequence derives from a woman aged 80 or over with COVID-19, enrolled during active disease. CDR3 sequence reads: CASKSHGQGNQPQHF. DNA of the CDR3: TGTGCCAGTAAAAGTCACGGACAGGGGAATCAGCCCCAGCATTTT.